This T cell receptor (beta chain) is drawn from a study of CD8+ T cells in alopecia areata. Overall study context: Skin from roughly 6-13-month-old C3H/HeJ graft donors with spontaneous alopecia went to approximately 6-11-week-old female C3H/HeJ mice.

Cells pooled from cutaneous lymph nodes were sorted on CD4, CD8alpha, NKG2D, NKG2ACE and other markers. Study observations and caveats: Although TCR sharing was seen in mice, sharing across patients was less clear, possibly for HLA-related reasons. Scalp sequencing also captures normal skin's resident alphabeta T cells. Normal scalp had lower clonality than lesional scalp, with alopecia totalis/universalis lesions showing this most strongly.

Isolated RNA was reverse transcribed into cDNA used as the sequencing template. The method was immunoSEQ multiplex PCR; TCRdb's version includes in-frame clones alone and lacks a portion of them. Altogether approximately 300,000 clones were found in the sample, and no singletons occur. Germline lookup yields CDR1 FNHDT and CDR2 SITEND (reference sequence). There are 15 residues in the CDR3. Trimming took 2 bases from V and 0 from J; bases not matched to a gene: 2. A remark on this clone: Its antigen is undetermined. Each gene name is a mouse one. The read terminates 4 residues before the CDR3 end, so the remaining end is supplied by the germline J gene. In the same sample, other DNA sequences code for this CDR3.

The TCR sequence derives from a C3H/HeJ mouse with alopecia areata. MHC haplotype here: H2-k. Sequencing was carried out using CD4+ T cells sorted from a lymph node. V gene TRBV19 combines with J gene TRBJ2-5; 8 bases map to TRBD2. This CDR3 reads CASSIWGANQDTQYF. The CDR3 DNA, read in part, is TGTGCCAGCAGTATCTGGGGGGCTAACCAAGAC.